This T cell receptor (beta chain) was found in a study of regulatory T cells in long-lasting Graves disease (dated by TCRdb to the early 2020s). Regarding the complete study: Persistent Graves' disease was defined as antithyroid drug treatment for over 5 years with persistently positive TSH receptor autoantibodies. Persistent Graves' disease patients were compared with newly diagnosed Graves' disease patients by peripheral blood TCR sequencing and RNA sequencing. A total of roughly 33 samples underwent TCR sequencing: around 13 from persistent and about 20 from newly diagnosed Graves' disease patients. On average, persistent Graves' disease patients in the clinical cohort had been on antithyroid drugs for approximately ten years. The study took place in China and was registered as a clinical trial.

This clonotype was seen many times. Its antigen is not yet known. No qualities accompany the bases; no much larger clone lies one base away. Here is what the overall study found, with its caveats: Persistent Graves' disease patients showed lower TCR Shannon entropy and fewer highly expanded clones than newly diagnosed patients, suggesting clonal expansion. A larger number of public clonotypes was shared among persistent patients (approximately 2,600) than among newly diagnosed patients (approximately 930). Peripheral blood alone was examined, since thyroid tissue, which constituted the primary lesion, could not be accessed. The small sample size was acknowledged by the authors as a limitation that may reduce accuracy. Sequencing and analysis were limited to the TCR beta chain.

Taken with the paper, the label for time point translates to: persistent/refractory GD, antithyroid drugs over 5 years with positive TRAb. RNA was extracted from PBMCs in TRIzol for both TCR sequencing and RNA sequencing. The diagnosis of Graves' disease followed American Thyroid Association guidelines. Recruitment of patients was carried out at an endocrinology department in Xi'an, China. Each patient gave 7.5 to 10 milliliters of peripheral blood, collected in an EDTA anticoagulant tube. Ficoll Paque Plus density gradient separation was used to isolate PBMCs, and no further T cell sorting was performed. RNA quality was checked with an Agilent 2100 Bioanalyzer and agarose gel, and concentration with a NanoDrop 2000. Library prep was done by multiplex PCR. The data were produced on an Illumina HiSeq 4000. iRepertoire HTBI primers and Arm-PCR amplification of CDR3 regions were used to construct TCR beta libraries. Before sequencing, the PCR products went through gel purification. Processing in the source paper ran as follows. Gene usage analysis of CDR3 amino acid clonotypes relied on the roughly 60 TRBV and about 13 TRBJ segments identified across samples. Filtered high-quality paired reads were merged into contigs using COPE and FqMerger. BLAST was used to align contigs to IMGT TRBV, TRBD and TRBJ reference genes, with CDR3 defined following IMGT. Any clonotype with a frequency above 0.1% was counted as a highly expanded clone. Repertoire diversity was measured by Shannon entropy, and V-J evenness by the Gini coefficient. A clonotype found in more than one individual was treated as public. Through fastp at Q25 and MiXCR, TCRdb rebuilt clones from the public reads, retaining in-frame beta chains. Every distinct CDR3 protein forms one entry, paired with its most common genes and DNA. V and J calls and clone size were set by TCRdb, not the authors. The sample table contains about 470,000 distinct CDR3 sequences; only one count was recorded for less than 25% of them. The leading ten clones occupy 6.5% to 10% of the sample.

The receptor comes from a female donor with Graves disease. The source was peripheral blood mononuclear cells (PBMCs), collected when the disease was refractory, from a patient treated with antithyroid drugs.

CDR3 protein: CASSLTGGDGYTF. The bases read TGTGCCAGCAGCTTAACAGGGGGCGATGGCTACACCTTC. The rearranged chain carries TRBV7-9 and TRBJ1-2; TRBD1 aligns with 9 central bases. The germline V gene (reference sequence) specifies SEHNR as CDR1 and FQNEAQ as CDR2. V loses 2 bases at its end and J loses 6 bases; junction bases beyond the gene matches: 1. Reading from cysteine to phenylalanine, the CDR3 counts 13 amino acids. CDR3 DNA only is kept here, 39 bases in frame from base 1.